The entry that follows covers one T cell receptor (beta chain) sequence. Its antigen is currently unknown. Sequence at one end of the junction differs from germline and may be a read error. The data stem from a study of T cell responses to AZD1222 COVID-19 vaccine. Study-level points and caveats: Among the donors, most were white British and more were female, and clonal diversity was possibly underestimated. With dominance at 160-218 and 743-854, vaccine-associated CD4 TCRs spanned spike. Scientists sampled the repertoires only once the peak T cell response had passed.

Germline V lookup: CDR1 ENHRY, CDR2 SYGVKD. The CDR3 covers 10 residues. Assay used: immunoSEQ multiplex PCR; TCRdb lists only in-frame clones, some missing. The data show around 270,000 clones, almost 95% seen once. The sequence was obtained from an adult who received the AZD1222 COVID-19 vaccine. The sample in question was peripheral blood, obtained 28 days after the second AZD1222 dose. This chain links TRBV10-3 with TRBJ1-2; D is undetermined. CDR3 residues: CAISESARVF. For the CDR3, the DNA is TGTGCCATCAGTGAGTCAGCACGGGTCTTC.